The 25 T cell receptor beta chains given below trace back to one sample, sequenced in a study of cytomegalovirus exposure and HLA in healthy donors. This table comes from immunoSEQ multiplex PCR, and its TCRdb copy is limited to in-frame clones, with some not included. The repertoire consists of approximately 300,000 clones, with 70% to 90% occurring once and the leading ten covering approximately 0.84%. Sequencing was performed on PBMCs. These receptor sequences come from a woman aged 18-30 years in good health and CMV-seronegative.

The chain is built from TRBV4-2 and TRBJ2-1; TRBD2 agrees at 9 bases. The germline V gene has CDR1 LGHNA and CDR2 YNFKEQ. V shed 0 bases, J shed 7 bases, and the junction held 16 bases outside the gene matches. The CDR3 has 19 residues. CDR3 sequence: CASSQDRYGLAGRGNEQFF. The CDR3, as DNA: TGTGCCAGCAGCCAAGATCGGTATGGCCTAGCGGGAAGGGGTAATGAGCAGTTCTTC.

This chain uses TRBV28 with TRBJ2-2, with 7 bases matching TRBD2. Trimming took 6 bases from V and 0 from J; bases not matched to a gene: 4. CDR3 length equals 15 residues. From germline, CDR1 is MDHEN and CDR2 SYDVKM. The CDR3 DNA is TGTGCCAGCAGGACCAGCGGGACGAACACCGGGGAGCTGTTTTTT. Protein sequence: CASRTSGTNTGELFF.

The chain has TRBV5-4 and TRBJ1-3, with 8 bases identical to TRBD1. The CDR3 extends over 16 amino acids. The germline V gene encodes CDR1 SGHNT and CDR2 YYREEE (reference sequence). The trim removed 4 bases at V and 4 bases at J, leaving 10 bases unmatched. The DNA for the CDR3 is TGTGCCAGCAGCGTCCAGGGGGCGCTAGGGGGAAACACCATATATTTT. As protein: CASSVQGALGGNTIYF.

Turning to this clone: One junction end does not reproduce the germline sequence, and a read error may be involved. The chain carries TRBV6-6 and TRBJ2-1; D is perhaps TRBD2 (5 bases). There are 11 residues in the CDR3. Germline assignment: CDR1 MNHNY and CDR2 SVGAGI (reference sequence). This CDR3 is CASSHRERRLF. For the CDR3, the DNA is TGTGCCAGCAGCCACCGGGAACGTCGACTCTTC.

The genes are TRBV13 and TRBJ1-2, with 10 bases matching TRBD1. The CDR3 spans 16 residues. The V gene end was trimmed by 3 bases and the J gene end by 8 bases; junction bases not matched to a gene: 12. CDR1 is PRHDT and CDR2 is FYEKMQ in the germline V gene (reference sequence). The CDR3 region has the DNA TGTGCCAGCAGCTTCGAGGGGGCCGGACAGGGGGACGGCTACACCTTC. Amino acid sequence: CASSFEGAGQGDGYTF.

The chain has TRBV28 and TRBJ1-1, with D tentatively TRBD1 (5 bases). This CDR3 is built from 17 residues. Trimming removed 3 bases at V and 0 bases at J, with 17 bases between. CDR1 is MDHEN and CDR2 is SYDVKM in the germline V gene. CDR3 coding DNA: TGTGCCAGCAGTTTGCGACAGTTCGACGCTATGAACACTGAAGCTTTCTTT. Protein product: CASSLRQFDAMNTEAFF.

This chain joins TRBV14 and TRBJ2-5; D gene ambiguous. The CDR3 consists of 12 residues. Germline V gene data show CDR1 as SGHDN and CDR2 as FVKESK. Trimming took off 0 bases at V and 7 bases at J, with 6 bases between the two ends. CDR3 bases: TGTGCCAGCAGCCAAGATAGTGGGACCCAGTACTTC. Its translation: CASSQDSGTQYF. The whole variable domain, filled in from reference TRBV14 and TRBJ2-5, reads EAGVTQFPSHSVIEKGQTVTLRCDPISGHDNLYWYRRVMGKEIKFLLHFVKESKQDESGMPNNRFLAERTGGTYSTLKVQPAELEDSGVYFCASSQDSGTQYFGPGTRLLVL.

The V gene is TRBV6-6, the J gene TRBJ2-3; perhaps TRBD2 as D (5 bases). Germline V gene lookup returns CDR1 MNHNY and CDR2 SVGAGI (reference sequence). The CDR3 is made up of 15 amino acids. The V and J ends lost 6 bases and 2 bases respectively, with 15 bases between them. CDR3 sequence reads: CASRSHGDPTDTQYF. CDR3 in DNA: TGTGCCAGCAGGTCCCACGGGGATCCCACAGATACGCAGTATTTT.

The V gene is TRBV15, the J gene TRBJ1-4, with 10 bases lining up with TRBD1. CDR3 size: 15 residues. V lost 5 bases and J lost 4; bases outside the gene matches: 4. Germline V gene data show CDR1 as LNHNV and CDR2 as YYDKDF (reference sequence). The CDR3 DNA follows: TGTGCCACCAGCGGCCGGGACAGGGGTAATGAAAAACTGTTTTTT. The encoded protein is CATSGRDRGNEKLFF.

The chain carries TRBV6-1 and TRBJ1-2, with 8 nucleotides matching TRBD1. V was pared by 3 bases and J by 3 bases, with 3 bases of the junction left unmatched. CDR3 length: 14 residues. The germline CDR1 and CDR2 sequences are MNHNS and SASEGT. The CDR3 protein is CASSEQGAYYGYTF. The CDR3 DNA follows: TGTGCCAGCAGTGAGCAGGGGGCTTACTATGGCTACACCTTC.

This chain links TRBV29-1 with TRBJ1-1; D unresolved. Germline values: CDR1 SQVTM, CDR2 ANQGSEA. V lost 4 bases and J 0 bases, leaving 6 bases between the germline ends. This CDR3 region has 12 residues. The CDR3 bases are TGCAGCGTTGCCAATGTGAACACTGAAGCTTTCTTT. This translates into CSVANVNTEAFF.

The J gene is TRBJ1-5, the V gene TRBV7-9; possibly TRBD1 for D (5 bases). The CDR3 runs 14 residues. Trimming removed 4 bases from V and 2 bases from J, with 9 bases in between. Germline CDR1 SEHNR, CDR2 FQNEAQ (reference sequence). The CDR3 DNA is TGTGCCAGCAGCTCGGACACCGGCAATCAGCCCCAGCATTTT. Amino acids: CASSSDTGNQPQHF.

This chain joins TRBV25-1 and TRBJ2-3; D might be TRBD2 (7 bases). This CDR3 region has 14 residues. The ends were cut back, 6 bases at V and 0 bases at J, with 10 bases in the middle. Germline assignment: CDR1 MGHDK and CDR2 SYGVNS. The CDR3 spells CASSRGASTDTQYF. CDR3 coding DNA: TGTGCCAGCAGCCGGGGGGCCAGCACAGATACGCAGTATTTT.

The chain carries TRBV20-1 and TRBJ2-5, with a tentative D call TRBD2 (5 bases). V lost 7 bases to trimming and J lost 1 base, with 7 bases between them. The CDR3 extends over 11 amino acids. Germline V gene sequence: CDR1 DFQATT, CDR2 SNEGSKA (reference sequence). CDR3 in amino acids: CSVTIQETQYF. The CDR3 nucleotides are TGCAGTGTGACTATCCAAGAGACCCAGTACTTC.

The chain links TRBV6-5 to TRBJ2-1, with D possibly being TRBD1 (6 bases). Trimming pared 2 bases from V and 4 bases from J, leaving 9 bases between. CDR3 length: 14 residues. Germline-derived CDR1 and CDR2 are MNHEY and SVGAGI. The CDR3, as DNA: TGTGCCAGCAGTTACAACGACAGGTACAATGAGCAGTTCTTC. This codes for CASSYNDRYNEQFF.

The CDR3 protein is CASSQDQPRLAGTGDTQYF. CDR3 DNA sequence: TGCGCCAGCAGCCAAGATCAGCCCCGGCTAGCGGGAACGGGAGATACGCAGTATTTT. The chain couples TRBV4-3 to TRBJ2-3, with TRBD2 matching 9 bases. The V gene end was trimmed by 0 bases and the J gene end by 5 bases; junction bases not matched to a gene: 15. In germline, CDR1 is LGHNA, CDR2 YSLEER. This CDR3 contains 19 residues.

The rearrangement uses TRBV19 and TRBJ2-7; 7 bases match TRBD2. V lost 4 bases to trimming and J lost 5 bases; unmatched junction nucleotides: 14. Germline V gene lookup returns CDR1 LNHDA and CDR2 SQIVND (reference sequence). The CDR3 extends over 16 amino acids. The CDR3: CASSTLETGGFDEQYF. In DNA, the CDR3 is TGTGCCAGTAGTACCCTAGAGACGGGAGGTTTTGACGAGCAGTACTTC.

V usage is TRBV7-9 and J usage is TRBJ1-2, with a possible D match to TRBD1 (5 bases). The CDR3 has 12 residues. Germline lookup yields CDR1 SEHNR and CDR2 FQNEAQ (reference sequence). Trimming removed 1 base at V and 6 bases at J, with 6 bases between. The CDR3 sequence is CASSLGGDGYTF. Written as DNA, the CDR3 is TGTGCCAGCAGCTTAGGGGGGGATGGCTACACCTTC.

Only a few counts were recorded for this clone. The chain combines TRBV2 with TRBJ1-1; a possible D gene is TRBD1 (6 bases). The CDR3 covers 13 residues. The V and J ends lost 0 bases and 11 bases respectively, with 13 bases between them. Germline CDR1 and CDR2: SNHLY and FYNNEI. The DNA for the CDR3 is TGTGCCAGCAGTGAAGCCGTCGGACAGAAGGCTTTCTTT. Translation: CASSEAVGQKAFF.

CDR3 nucleotide sequence: TGTGCCAGCAGCAGAGGGGGACAGGGTAAGTACAATGAGCAGTTCTTC. This sequence encodes CASSRGGQGKYNEQFF. The V gene is TRBV21-1, the J gene TRBJ2-1; the DNA was not used to check the table's D call, TRBD1. TRBV21-1 is termed a pseudogene. The CDR3 contains 16 residues.

The genes are TRBV30 and TRBJ2-3; 11 bases agree with TRBD2. Germline lookup yields CDR1 GTSNPN and CDR2 SVGIG (reference sequence). V gave up 2 bases and J gave up 5 bases; unmatched junction bases: 6. The CDR3 consists of 15 residues. The CDR3 coding sequence is TGTGCCTGGAGTCCCCTAGCGGGAGGAGGAGATACGCAGTATTTT. It specifies CAWSPLAGGGDTQYF.

V is TRBV13 and J is TRBJ2-3, with D possibly TRBD2 on 5 matching bases. This CDR3 has 17 residues. The germline V and J ends were trimmed by 5 bases and 2 bases, with 20 bases remaining between them. CDR1 PRHDT and CDR2 FYEKMQ come from the germline V gene (reference sequence). The chain's CDR3 is CASSARAASSLTDTQYF. As DNA, the CDR3 is TGTGCCAGCAGCGCCCGAGCGGCATCCAGCCTCACAGATACGCAGTATTTT.

This chain links TRBV7-2 with TRBJ1-1; perhaps TRBD1 as D (6 bases). Germline CDR1 SGHTA, CDR2 FQGNSA. With 5 bases removed from V and 6 bases from J, the gap between germline ends came to 19 bases. The CDR3 sequence is 15 residues long. This chain's CDR3 is CASSLTSHQGPEAFF. The CDR3 nucleotides read TGTGCCAGCAGCCTCACAAGTCACCAGGGGCCTGAAGCTTTCTTT. The complete variable domain, with remaining parts taken from reference TRBV7-2 and TRBJ1-1, reads GAGVSQSPSNKVTEKGKDVELRCDPISGHTALYWYRQSLGQGLEFLIYFQGNSAPDKSGLPSDRFSAERTGGSVSTLTIQRTQQEDSAVYLCASSLTSHQGPEAFFGQGTRLTVV.

This chain uses TRBV5-6 with TRBJ2-1, with 13 bases lining up with TRBD2. The CDR3 is made up of 15 amino acids. CDR1 and CDR2 (germline): SGHDT, YYEEEE. After removal of 4 bases from V and 6 bases from J, the junction contained 4 bases not matched to a gene. As DNA, the CDR3 is TGTGCCAGCAGCACGGGACTAGCGGGACCCAATGAGCAGTTCTTC. Protein: CASSTGLAGPNEQFF. Complete variable domain (other parts from reference TRBV5-6 and TRBJ2-1): DAGVTQSPTHLIKTRGQQVTLRCSPKSGHDTVSWYQQALGQGPQFIFQYYEEEERQRGNFPDRFSGHQFPNYSSELNVNALLLGDSALYLCASSTGLAGPNEQFFGPGTRLTVL.

The genes are TRBV10-3 and TRBJ2-5, with TRBD1 matching 9 bases. The CDR3 is 15 amino acids. The germline CDR1 and CDR2 sequences are ENHRY and SYGVKD. Unmatched junction bases numbered 14, after V lost 8 bases and J lost 7 bases. CDR3 nucleotides: TGTGCCATCGGGGACCGGGACAGGGCCTGGGGGACCCAGTACTTC. Its translation: CAIGDRDRAWGTQYF.